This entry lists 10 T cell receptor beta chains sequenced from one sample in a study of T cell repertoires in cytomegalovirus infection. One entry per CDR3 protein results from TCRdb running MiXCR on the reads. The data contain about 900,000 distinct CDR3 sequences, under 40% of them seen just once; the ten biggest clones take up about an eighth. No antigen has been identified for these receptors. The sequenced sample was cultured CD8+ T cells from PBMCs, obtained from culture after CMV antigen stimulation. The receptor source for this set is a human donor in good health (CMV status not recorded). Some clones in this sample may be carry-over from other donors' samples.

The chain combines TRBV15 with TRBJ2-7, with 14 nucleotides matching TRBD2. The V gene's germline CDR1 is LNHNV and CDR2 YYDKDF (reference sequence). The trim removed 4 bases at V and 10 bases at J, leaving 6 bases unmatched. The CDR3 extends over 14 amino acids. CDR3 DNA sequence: TGTGCCACCAGCAAACGGGGACTAGCGGGGGAACAGTACGTC. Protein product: CATSKRGLAGEQYV.

This chain's CDR3 is CASPSQGYLGNTIYF. As DNA, the CDR3 is TGTGCCAGCCCCTCCCAGGGGTATTTGGGAAACACCATATATTTT. The rearrangement links TRBV7-9 to TRBJ1-3; weak D call: TRBD1 (6 bases). CDR3 length: 15 amino acids. V was clipped by 8 bases and J by 4 bases, with 18 bases between them. Germline V CDR1 and CDR2: SEHNR, FQNEAQ (reference sequence).

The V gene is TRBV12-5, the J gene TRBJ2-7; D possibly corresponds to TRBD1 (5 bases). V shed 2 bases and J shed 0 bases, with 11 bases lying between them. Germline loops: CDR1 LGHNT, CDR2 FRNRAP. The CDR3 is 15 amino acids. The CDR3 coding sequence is TGTGCTAGTGGTTTGTCGAAGGGGCTCTCCTACGAGCAGTACTTC. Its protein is CASGLSKGLSYEQYF.

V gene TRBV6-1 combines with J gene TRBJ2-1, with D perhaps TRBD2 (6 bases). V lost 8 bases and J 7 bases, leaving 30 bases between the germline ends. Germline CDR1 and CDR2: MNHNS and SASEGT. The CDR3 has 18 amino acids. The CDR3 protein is CASSKLLGGRLDWNEQFF. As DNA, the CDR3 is TGTGCCAGCTCCAAGTTACTGGGGGGTCGACTAGACTGGAATGAGCAGTTCTTC.

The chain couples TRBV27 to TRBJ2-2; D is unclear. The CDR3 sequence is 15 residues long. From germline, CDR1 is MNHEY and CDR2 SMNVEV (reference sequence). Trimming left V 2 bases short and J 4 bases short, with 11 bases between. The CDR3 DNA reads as TGTGCCAGCAGTTTAGCGGCGAGTGGCACCGGGGAGCTGTTTTTT. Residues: CASSLAASGTGELFF.

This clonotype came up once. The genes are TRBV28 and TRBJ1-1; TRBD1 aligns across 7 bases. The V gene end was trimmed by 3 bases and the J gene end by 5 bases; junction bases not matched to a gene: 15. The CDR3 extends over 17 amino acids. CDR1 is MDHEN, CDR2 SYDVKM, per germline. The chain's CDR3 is CASSFPTGDAIGTEAFF. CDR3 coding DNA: TGTGCCAGCAGTTTCCCCACAGGGGACGCCATTGGAACTGAAGCTTTCTTT.

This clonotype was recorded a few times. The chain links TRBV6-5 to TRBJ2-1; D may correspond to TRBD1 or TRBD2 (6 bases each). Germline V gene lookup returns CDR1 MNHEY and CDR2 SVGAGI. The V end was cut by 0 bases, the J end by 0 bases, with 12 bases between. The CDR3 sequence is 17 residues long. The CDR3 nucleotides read TGTGCCAGCAGTTACTCGGGGGGCCCCTTCTCCTACAATGAGCAGTTCTTC. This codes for CASSYSGGPFSYNEQFF.

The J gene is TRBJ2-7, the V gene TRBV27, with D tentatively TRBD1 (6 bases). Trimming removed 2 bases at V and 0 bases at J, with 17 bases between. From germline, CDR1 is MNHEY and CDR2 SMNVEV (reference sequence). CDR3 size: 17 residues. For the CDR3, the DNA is TGTGCCAGCAGTTTACGTGCTCCAGGGGTCGCCTCCTACGAGCAGTACGTC. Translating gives CASSLRAPGVASYEQYV.

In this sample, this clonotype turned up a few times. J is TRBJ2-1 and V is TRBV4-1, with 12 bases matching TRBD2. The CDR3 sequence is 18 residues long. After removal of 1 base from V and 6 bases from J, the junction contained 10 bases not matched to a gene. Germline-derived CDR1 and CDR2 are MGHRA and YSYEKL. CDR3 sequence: CASSQVERLAGVGNEQFF. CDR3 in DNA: TGCGCCAGCAGCCAAGTAGAGAGACTAGCGGGGGTGGGCAATGAGCAGTTCTTC.

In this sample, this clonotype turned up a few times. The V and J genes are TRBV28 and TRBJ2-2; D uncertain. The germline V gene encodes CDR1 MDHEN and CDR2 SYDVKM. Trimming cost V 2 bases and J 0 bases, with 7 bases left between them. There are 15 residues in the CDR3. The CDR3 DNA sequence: TGTGCCAGCAGTTTAGGGCCGTCGAACACCGGGGAGCTGTTTTTT. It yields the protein CASSLGPSNTGELFF.